This entry lists 11 T cell receptor beta chains sequenced from one sample in a study of T cell responses to AZD1222 COVID-19 vaccine (dated by TCRdb to the early 2020s). The time point label here, explained by the study, means: about 28 days (+/-7) after the second vaccine dose. The protocol used for the library was the immunoSEQ multiplex PCR assay. Held by TCRdb, this immuneACCESS table contains in-frame sequences only and omits some clones. Under half of the omission traces to an unresolved V gene where checked; the cause of the rest is unknown. Counted in this sample were about 46,000 clones; roughly 89% of them appeared once. Of the sample, around 1.1% is held by the ten largest clones. The specimen comprised peripheral blood, sampled 28 days after the second AZD1222 dose. Receptors were obtained from an adult who received the AZD1222 COVID-19 vaccine.

The J gene is TRBJ1-4, the V gene TRBV3-1 (or the pseudogene TRBV3-2), with 7 bases fitting TRBD1. Germline assignment: CDR1 LGHDT and CDR2 YNNKEL (reference sequence). The V segment lost 4 bases and the J segment 1 base; nucleotides outside the gene matches: 6. The CDR3 has 16 residues. The CDR3 coding sequence is TGTGCCAGCAGCCCACGGGACAGAGGAACTAATGAAAAACTGTTTTTT. It specifies CASSPRDRGTNEKLFF.

The table lists this clone with a few counts. This CDR3 is CASRTGGNQETQYF. In DNA, the CDR3 is TGTGCCAGCAGGACAGGGGGGAACCAAGAGACCCAGTACTTC. This chain uses TRBV6-5 with TRBJ2-5; the match to TRBD1 covers 9 bases. Per the germline V gene, CDR1 is MNHEY and CDR2 is SVGAGI. The J segment lost 0 bases and the V segment lost 6 bases, leaving 2 bases of the junction unmatched. The CDR3 spans 14 residues.

The rearrangement joins TRBV3-1 (or the pseudogene TRBV3-2) to TRBJ1-5, with D uncertain. The V gene lost 1 base and the J gene lost 6 bases, with 13 bases spanning the gap. Germline CDR1 reads LGHDT; CDR2 reads YNNKEL (reference sequence). This CDR3 has 15 amino acids. The CDR3 nucleotides read TGTGCCAGCAGCCAAGGGGTCGAAGGAGGTCAGCCCCAGCATTTT. It specifies CASSQGVEGGQPQHF.

This clone was detected only once. The chain links TRBV25-1 to TRBJ1-2; D uncertain. V shed 5 bases and J shed 4 bases, with 14 bases lying between them. CDR3 length: 14 residues. Germline CDR1 and CDR2: MGHDK and SYGVNS. In DNA form, the CDR3 reads TGTGCCAGCAGTCGAACTGGGGAGTCCTATGGCTACACCTTC. Its translation is CASSRTGESYGYTF.

The chain is built from TRBV6-5 and TRBJ1-1; D is undetermined. V gave up 2 bases and J gave up 4 bases, with 14 bases separating them. The CDR3 runs 15 residues. Germline lookup yields CDR1 MNHEY and CDR2 SVGAGI. CDR3 protein: CASSYGLGLGTEAFF. The CDR3 bases are TGTGCCAGCAGTTACGGCCTGGGTCTAGGCACTGAAGCTTTCTTT.

V usage is TRBV19 and J usage is TRBJ1-3; 10 nucleotides line up with TRBD1. V lost 9 bases, J lost 3 bases, and 5 bases stayed unmatched. Germline V gene sequence: CDR1 LNHDA, CDR2 SQIVND (reference sequence). This CDR3 comprises 14 residues. CDR3 sequence: CASVDRGLGNTIYF. CDR3 sequence (DNA): TGTGCCAGCGTCGACAGGGGGCTTGGAAACACCATATATTTT.

The V gene is TRBV28, the J gene TRBJ1-2, with D perhaps TRBD1 (5 bases). The CDR3 runs to 14 residues. Germline V gene lookup returns CDR1 MDHEN and CDR2 SYDVKM. Trimming removed 2 bases from V and 8 bases from J, with 15 bases in between. Here the CDR3 DNA reads TGTGCCAGCAGTTTAGAGGCTGGGGGGGGAGGCTACACCTTC. Its translation is CASSLEAGGGGYTF.

V usage is TRBV5-4 and J usage is TRBJ2-4, with a possible D match to TRBD2 (6 bases). CDR3 length: 16 residues. The V gene's germline CDR1 is SGHNT and CDR2 YYREEE (reference sequence). Trimming shortened V by 4 bases and J by 11 bases, and 25 bases separated the two germline ends. The CDR3 spells CASSPAPPTPGTLQYF. The CDR3 nucleotides read TGTGCCAGCAGCCCGGCCCCTCCGACACCCGGGACTCTTCAGTACTTC.

The chain couples TRBV30 to TRBJ1-6, with D hard to call. The ends were cut back, 5 bases at V and 3 bases at J, with 8 bases in the middle. Germline V gene lookup returns CDR1 GTSNPN and CDR2 SVGIG (reference sequence). The CDR3 is 13 amino acids. The CDR3 loop reads CAWSESYNSPLHF. As DNA, the CDR3 is TGTGCCTGGTCAGAGAGCTATAATTCACCCCTCCACTTT.

This chain links TRBV6-5 with TRBJ2-7, with no clear D. This CDR3 spans 11 amino acids. The V and J ends lost 6 bases and 3 bases respectively, with 6 bases between them. Germline loops: CDR1 MNHEY, CDR2 SVGAGI. CDR3 DNA sequence: TGTGCCAGCAGGGGCGGCTACGAGCAGTACTTC. This gives the protein CASRGGYEQYF.

The chain combines TRBV28 with TRBJ2-3, with 10 bases lining up with TRBD2. The CDR3 runs 15 residues. V lost 4 bases to trimming and J lost 6 bases; unmatched junction nucleotides: 7. The germline V gene encodes CDR1 MDHEN and CDR2 SYDVKM. CDR3 nucleotides: TGTGCCAGCAGTTCTAGCGGGAGTAAGTCGGATACGCAGTATTTT. Translated, it gives CASSSSGSKSDTQYF.